Described below is a single TCR beta chain sequence and its context. Its antigen remains undetermined. No much larger clone exists at a distance of one base, and base qualities are not known. The sample comes from a study of T cell changes during pregnancy in multiple sclerosis (dated by TCRdb to between 2018 and 2020). Some background on the complete study: In women with multiple sclerosis, the researchers looked at how the T cell repertoire shifted as pregnancy progressed.

Library preparation was by the immunoSEQ multiplex PCR assay. TCRdb limited this immuneACCESS table to in-frame rearrangements with V and J called. A share of clones is missing; checked studies link under half to unresolved V genes, and the rest is unexplained. The sample records tens of thousands of clones, under 95% of which are singletons. Of the sample, 3% to 4.5% is held by the ten largest clones. The CDR3 numbers 15 residues from cysteine through phenylalanine. Left in the record is the CDR3 DNA by itself, 45 bases read in frame from the first base. The germline V gene sets CDR1 to SGHVS and CDR2 to FQNEAQ. Trimming accounts for 3 bases at V and 2 bases at J, while the number of junction bases matched to no gene is 2.

The chain couples TRBV7-8 to TRBJ2-7, with 12 junctional bases fitting TRBD2. The sequences come from peripheral blood, collected after pregnancy. This clonotype was obtained from a female donor in good health, enrolled as a control in a pregnancy study. The CDR3 corresponds to CASSFGLAGPYEQYF. The DNA sequence is given as TGTGCCAGCAGCTTTGGACTAGCGGGACCCTACGAGCAGTACTTC. This CDR3, with the reference TRBV7-8 and TRBJ2-7 proteins standing in past its ends, gives the full variable domain GAGVSQSPRYKVAKRGQDVALRCDPISGHVSLFWYQQALGQGPEFLTYFQNEAQLDKSGLPSDRFFAERPEGSVSTLKIQRTQQEDSAVYLCASSFGLAGPYEQYFGPGTRLTVT.